The 31 T cell receptor beta chains below come from one sample, sequenced in a study of blood T cells in healthy people across ages. The second PCR ran roughly 6 to 11 cycles with a sample-barcoded 5' primer and J-beta primers. TCRdb ran MiXCR on the 5' RACE reads and lists one entry per CDR3 protein. This table has 1.5 million to 1.9 million distinct CDR3 sequences, 35% to 45% appearing once. Input material: blood. These receptors were taken from a woman aged 18-29 years in good health.

This clonotype was observed once. Relative to the germline gene, one junction end is altered; a read error may explain this. The chain has TRBV7-9 and TRBJ1-4; D is perhaps TRBD1 (6 bases). Per germline, CDR1 SEHNR and CDR2 FQNEAQ (reference sequence). The CDR3 spans 15 residues. The CDR3 spells CASGSSGEANEKLFF. In nucleotides, the CDR3 is TGTGCCAGCGGGTCTTCAGGGGAAGCTAATGAAAAGCTGTTTTTT.

The table lists this clonotype with a few counts. This rearrangement joins TRBV11-3 to TRBJ2-3; the match to TRBD2 covers 15 bases. CDR1 is SGHNT and CDR2 is YENEEA in the germline V gene. Trimming cost V 5 bases and J 2 bases; bases outside gene matches: 8. The CDR3 runs 18 residues. The CDR3 loop is CASSKRTSGGGLTDTQYF. The DNA for the CDR3 is TGTGCCAGCAGCAAAAGGACTAGCGGGGGGGGTCTCACAGATACGCAGTATTTT.

This sequence joins TRBV6-2 or TRBV6-3 and TRBJ1-1; D unclear. Germline loops: CDR1 MNHEY, CDR2 SVGEGT. This CDR3 is 19 amino acids long. V was shortened by 4 bases and J by 3 bases, with 27 bases between the two germline ends. The CDR3 nucleotides read TGTGCCAGCAGTTTTCCTGGTGAGAATGGGGTGGGTGGATACACTGAAGCTTTCTTT. It specifies CASSFPGENGVGGYTEAFF.

V is TRBV12-3 or TRBV12-4 and J is TRBJ1-4; the D gene is possibly TRBD1 (5 bases). The CDR3 covers 15 residues. V gave up 1 base and J gave up 8 bases, with 14 bases separating them. The chain's CDR3 is CASSLGQAQGEKLFF. CDR3 DNA: TGTGCCAGCAGTTTAGGCCAGGCGCAGGGAGAAAAACTGTTTTTT.

The rearrangement uses TRBV9 and TRBJ2-7; the D gene is possibly TRBD2 (6 bases). There are 15 residues in the CDR3. Germline CDR1 and CDR2: SGDLS and YYNGEE. The ends were cut back, 3 bases at V and 5 bases at J, with 18 bases in the middle. The CDR3 spells CASSAEGGGINEQYF. In DNA, the CDR3 is TGTGCCAGCAGCGCCGAGGGCGGCGGGATCAACGAGCAGTACTTC.

The chain is built from TRBV20-1 and TRBJ2-6, with a weak D call TRBD2 (6 bases). CDR1 is DFQATT and CDR2 is SNEGSKA in the germline V gene (reference sequence). Trimming removed 6 bases from V and 2 bases from J, with 14 bases in between. The CDR3 runs to 15 residues. The CDR3 sequence: CSALDSGAGANVLTF. CDR3 DNA: TGCAGTGCCCTCGATTCGGGGGCTGGGGCCAACGTCCTGACTTTC.

This clonotype was picked up a small number of times. The chain recombines TRBV10-3 with TRBJ2-1; no clear D gene. Trimming removed 4 bases at V and 7 bases at J, with 8 bases between. Per the germline V gene, CDR1 is ENHRY and CDR2 is SYGVKD. The CDR3 loop spans 12 amino acids. The chain's CDR3 is CAISVGINEQFF. The CDR3, as DNA: TGTGCCATCAGTGTTGGCATAAATGAGCAGTTCTTC.

The chain links TRBV5-1 to TRBJ2-3; 7 nucleotides match TRBD1. The CDR3 has 13 amino acids. With V trimmed by 5 bases and J by 9 bases, 9 bases remained unmatched. Germline CDR1 reads SGHRS; CDR2 reads YFSETQ. This CDR3 reads CASSQGDVRTQYF. The CDR3 region has the DNA TGCGCCAGCAGTCAGGGGGATGTCAGGACGCAGTATTTT.

The J gene is TRBJ2-7, the V gene TRBV20-1; the match to TRBD2 covers 10 bases. CDR1 DFQATT and CDR2 SNEGSKA come from the germline V gene (reference sequence). This CDR3 contains 13 residues. Trimming cost V 6 bases and J 2 bases; bases outside gene matches: 4. This CDR3 reads CSASAGGPYEQYF. The CDR3 DNA reads TGCAGTGCCTCAGCGGGAGGGCCCTACGAGCAGTACTTC.

The rearrangement uses TRBV20-1 and TRBJ1-2; D might be TRBD1 (6 bases). Germline CDR1 and CDR2: DFQATT and SNEGSKA (reference sequence). The CDR3 is made up of 14 amino acids. Deletions cut 3 bases from V and 6 bases from J, with 17 bases between. The CDR3 loop reads CSASWGAWGDGYTF. DNA of the CDR3: TGCAGTGCTAGTTGGGGGGCCTGGGGTGATGGCTACACCTTC.

V and J are TRBV20-1 and TRBJ2-5; TRBD1 matches 9 bases. Germline assignment: CDR1 DFQATT and CDR2 SNEGSKA (reference sequence). The length of the CDR3 is 13 residues. After removal of 5 bases from V and 11 bases from J, the junction contained 12 bases not matched to a gene. Written as DNA, the CDR3 is TGCAGTGCTGCCGGGACAGGGTTGAATGAGCAGTACTTC. Translated: CSAAGTGLNEQYF.

This clonotype was detected only a few times. The chain links TRBV9 to TRBJ2-1; D gene unclear. Germline V gene sequence: CDR1 SGDLS, CDR2 YYNGEE. The CDR3 extends over 17 amino acids. The V end lost 0 bases, the J end lost 0 bases, and 13 bases lay between the germline ends. In DNA, the CDR3 is TGTGCCAGCAGCGTAGGACACGCCGGACCCTCCTACAATGAGCAGTTCTTC. It is translated as CASSVGHAGPSYNEQFF.

This clonotype turned up a few times. Written as DNA, the CDR3 is TGTGCCAGCAGTTCCCTGGGACAGGGGAGCGACGAGCAGTACTTC. Translated, it gives CASSSLGQGSDEQYF. The rearrangement joins TRBV6-1 to TRBJ2-7; 10 bases agree with TRBD1. J was trimmed by 5 bases and V by 5 bases; bases with no gene match: 9. Germline V gene sequence: CDR1 MNHNS, CDR2 SASEGT. This CDR3 comprises 15 residues.

CDR3 sequence (DNA): TGCGCCAGCAGCTTTACTAGCGGGGGTTCACTCTACAATGAGCAGTTCTTC. Residues: CASSFTSGGSLYNEQFF. J is TRBJ2-1 and V is TRBV5-1; 11 bases line up with TRBD2. Germline assignment: CDR1 SGHRS and CDR2 YFSETQ. CDR3 size: 17 residues. The trim removed 2 bases at V and 3 bases at J, leaving 7 bases unmatched.

This clonotype occurred once. The chain employs TRBV11-2 and TRBJ2-7; tentatively, D is TRBD1 or TRBD2 (5 bases each). The V gene's germline CDR1 is SGHAT and CDR2 FQNNGV. The germline V and J ends were trimmed by 3 bases and 1 base, with 13 bases remaining between them. The length of the CDR3 is 15 residues. The CDR3 DNA reads as TGTGCCAGCAGCTTGCGGACTGGACATTCCTACGAGCAGTACTTC. Protein product: CASSLRTGHSYEQYF.

This clonotype has more than one count but fewer than ten. V usage is TRBV6-5 and J usage is TRBJ2-7, with unresolved D. The ends were cut back, 7 bases at V and 0 bases at J, with 13 bases in the middle. Germline values: CDR1 MNHEY, CDR2 SVGAGI. The CDR3 extends over 14 amino acids. The CDR3 DNA follows: TGTGCCAGCACTCCCTACCCCTTCTCCTACGAGCAGTACTTC. Translated: CASTPYPFSYEQYF.

This rearrangement joins TRBV6-1 to TRBJ2-1, with D perhaps assigned TRBD1 or TRBD2 (5 bases each). Trimming took 7 bases from V and 10 from J, leaving 17 bases between them. This CDR3 is built from 13 residues. The germline CDR1 and CDR2 sequences are MNHNS and SASEGT. The CDR3 region is CASKGRESYEQFF. DNA for the CDR3: TGTGCCAGCAAAGGCAGGGAGTCCTACGAGCAGTTCTTC.

This clonotype was found many times. This chain joins TRBV29-1 and TRBJ2-4; no clear D. The V end lost 0 bases, the J end lost 6 bases, and 0 bases lay between the germline ends. Germline V gene data show CDR1 as SQVTM and CDR2 as ANQGSEA. This CDR3 is 10 amino acids long. Here the CDR3 reads CSVEENIQYF. The DNA of the CDR3 is TGCAGCGTTGAAGAAAACATTCAGTACTTC.

This clonotype has only a few counts. The chain recombines TRBV18 with TRBJ2-7, with D perhaps TRBD1 or TRBD2 (6 bases each). The V gene lost 5 bases and the J gene lost 6 bases, with 17 bases spanning the gap. This CDR3 region has 14 residues. Germline V gene lookup returns CDR1 KGHSH and CDR2 LQKENI. The CDR3 nucleotides are TGTGCCAGCTCATTCAAAACAGGGAGGTTCGAGCAGTACTTC. Protein sequence: CASSFKTGRFEQYF.

The V and J genes are TRBV29-1 and TRBJ1-1; no reliable D call. Trimming left V 0 bases short and J 11 bases short, with 7 bases between. The CDR3 has 10 residues. Germline V lookup: CDR1 SQVTM, CDR2 ANQGSEA. DNA of the CDR3: TGCAGCGTTGAAGAGGTGGTGGCTTTCTTT. This translates into CSVEEVVAFF. Filled out from reference TRBV29-1 and TRBJ1-1, the complete variable domain reads SAVISQKPSRDICQRGTSLTIQCQVDSQVTMMFWYRQQPGQSLTLIATANQGSEATYESGFVIDKFPISRPNLTFSTLTVSNMSPEDSSIYLCSVEEVVAFFGQGTRLTVV.

V is TRBV28 and J is TRBJ1-3; D might be TRBD1 (6 bases). The CDR3 contains 16 residues. Germline assignment: CDR1 MDHEN and CDR2 SYDVKM. The V end was cut by 7 bases, the J end by 0 bases, with 16 bases between. CDR3 DNA: TGTGCCAGCACCACCCCGGACAGACGCTCTGGAAACACCATATATTTT. It codes for CASTTPDRRSGNTIYF.

This clonotype was detected only a few times. This sequence joins TRBV4-3 and TRBJ1-5; no reliable D call. The V end lost 1 base, the J end lost 5 bases, and 9 bases lay between the germline ends. Looked up from germline, CDR1 is LGHNA and CDR2 is YSLEER. The CDR3 spans 14 residues. In nucleotides, the CDR3 is TGCGCCAGCAGCCAAGGACCATACGATCAGCCCCAGCATTTT. Translated, it gives CASSQGPYDQPQHF.

J is TRBJ1-5 and V is TRBV4-1, with unresolved D. Looked up from germline, CDR1 is MGHRA and CDR2 is YSYEKL. There are 15 residues in the CDR3. Trimming took off 0 bases at V and 7 bases at J, with 13 bases between the two ends. CDR3 coding DNA: TGCGCCAGCAGCCAAGATCCGGGGAGGCGGCAGCCCCAGCATTTT. It is translated as CASSQDPGRRQPQHF.

The chain combines TRBV5-1 with TRBJ2-1; 8 bases are a match to TRBD1. J was trimmed by 7 bases and V by 8 bases; bases with no gene match: 8. Germline CDR1 is SGHRS and CDR2 is YFSETQ. The CDR3 is made up of 13 amino acids. Written as DNA, the CDR3 is TGCGCCAGTACCAGGACAGGGAGGAATGAGCAGTTCTTC. It is translated as CASTRTGRNEQFF.

The rearrangement uses TRBV6-1 and TRBJ1-6, with D possibly TRBD1 on 5 matching bases. Trimming left V 0 bases short and J 6 bases short, with 12 bases between. The CDR3 has 16 amino acids. From germline, CDR1 is MNHNS and CDR2 SASEGT. The CDR3 spells CASSEAAAGSNSPLHF. CDR3 sequence (DNA): TGTGCCAGCAGTGAAGCAGCCGCAGGGAGTAATTCACCCCTCCACTTT.

Only a few counts were recorded for this clonotype. This chain links TRBV24-1 with TRBJ1-2; no reliable D call. This CDR3 comprises 11 residues. The germline CDR1 and CDR2 sequences are KGHDR and SFDVKD. V lost 0 bases and J 10 bases, leaving 5 bases between the germline ends. CDR3 DNA: TGTGCCACCAGTGATTTGGGCATCTACACCTTC. Amino acid sequence: CATSDLGIYTF.

The V and J genes are TRBV5-1 and TRBJ2-1; tentatively, D is TRBD2 (5 bases). This CDR3 has 15 residues. The V end was cut by 4 bases, the J end by 2 bases, with 13 bases between. Germline V gives CDR1 SGHRS, CDR2 YFSETQ. The CDR3: CASSQALAAYNEQFF. As DNA, the CDR3 is TGCGCCAGCAGCCAAGCCCTAGCAGCCTACAATGAGCAGTTCTTC.

This clonotype was picked up many times. This rearrangement joins TRBV4-2 to TRBJ2-7; possibly TRBD2 for D (6 bases). Trimming shortened V by 0 bases and J by 0 bases, and 9 bases separated the two germline ends. The CDR3 extends over 15 amino acids. CDR1 LGHNA and CDR2 YNFKEQ come from the germline V gene. The CDR3 DNA follows: TGTGCCAGCAGCCAAGAGGACGGGAGCTCCTACGAGCAGTACTTC. It translates to CASSQEDGSSYEQYF.

The DNA of the CDR3 is TGCGCCAGCAGCCAAGCCGCGGGGGCGTATTACGGCTACACCTTC. Amino acids: CASSQAAGAYYGYTF. The chain is built from TRBV4-3 and TRBJ1-2; D might be TRBD1 (6 bases). The CDR3 contains 15 residues. Germline V gene lookup returns CDR1 LGHNA and CDR2 YSLEER. V lost 1 base and J lost 8, with 17 bases in between.

The chain employs TRBV9 and TRBJ1-4, with unresolved D. CDR1 is SGDLS, CDR2 YYNGEE, per germline. The CDR3 extends over 14 amino acids. V was pared by 0 bases and J by 8 bases, with 11 bases between. The CDR3 here is CASSVDAIEEKLFF. The CDR3 DNA follows: TGTGCCAGCAGCGTAGACGCAATCGAGGAAAAACTGTTTTTT.

The chain is built from TRBV13 and TRBJ1-4, with D possibly TRBD1 on 5 matching bases. Deletions cut 5 bases from V and 3 bases from J, with 13 bases between. This CDR3 comprises 15 residues. Germline lookup yields CDR1 PRHDT and CDR2 FYEKMQ (reference sequence). The CDR3 nucleotides read TGTGCCAGCAGCCAGTCGACAGCACCTAATGAAAAACTGTTTTTT. Amino acids: CASSQSTAPNEKLFF.